The 6 T cell receptor beta chains below come from one sample, sequenced in a study of T cell repertoires in cytomegalovirus infection. TCRdb re-called the reads through MiXCR, storing one row per CDR3 protein. The table records about 400,000 distinct CDR3 sequences, 15% to 20% of them present only once. Material for sequencing was PBMCs. These receptor sequences come from a human donor in good health (CMV status not recorded). Some clones in this sample may be carry-over from other donors' samples.

This clonotype was found many times. The CDR3 sequence: CASSSWDRGSMNTEAFF. For the CDR3, the DNA is TGTGCCAGCAGCAGTTGGGACCGGGGATCCATGAACACTGAAGCTTTCTTT. This chain joins TRBV28 and TRBJ1-1, with a possible D match to TRBD1 (5 bases). The V and J ends lost 6 bases and 0 bases respectively, with 20 bases between them. Per germline, CDR1 MDHEN and CDR2 SYDVKM. The CDR3 spans 17 residues. The full variable domain, completed using reference TRBV28 and TRBJ1-1, is DVKVTQSSRYLVKRTGEKVFLECVQDMDHENMFWYRQDPGLGLRLIYFSYDVKMKEKGDIPEGYSVSREKKERFSLILESASTNQTSMYLCASSSWDRGSMNTEAFFGQGTRLTVV.

This chain connects TRBV2 to TRBJ2-7; D unclear. There are 12 residues in the CDR3. CDR1 and CDR2 (germline): SNHLY, FYNNEI. V lost 4 bases to trimming and J lost 2 bases, with 6 bases between them. Here the CDR3 reads CASSGDPYEQYF. The CDR3 DNA sequence: TGTGCCAGCAGTGGGGATCCCTACGAGCAGTACTTC.

This clonotype has a handful of counts. The chain couples TRBV6-1 to TRBJ2-3, with TRBD1 matching 10 bases. The length of the CDR3 is 15 residues. Germline assignment: CDR1 MNHNS and CDR2 SASEGT. With V trimmed by 5 bases and J by 7 bases, 9 bases remained unmatched. CDR3 sequence (DNA): TGTGCCAGCAGTCCTCGGACAGGGGGTCTTTATACGCAGTATTTT. Protein: CASSPRTGGLYTQYF.

The rearrangement uses TRBV10-3 and TRBJ2-1; D remains ambiguous. The V end lost 6 bases, the J end lost 3 bases, and 12 bases lay between the germline ends. The germline V gene has CDR1 ENHRY and CDR2 SYGVKD. The CDR3 totals 14 residues. The CDR3 nucleotides read TGTGCCATCAGGGACCAAGGCTACTACAATGAGCAGTTCTTC. Amino acid sequence: CAIRDQGYYNEQFF.

The V and J genes are TRBV20-1 and TRBJ1-2, with D perhaps TRBD1 (6 bases). This CDR3 comprises 14 residues. Germline CDR1 and CDR2: DFQATT and SNEGSKA (reference sequence). The V and J ends lost 5 bases and 2 bases respectively, with 15 bases between them. Written as DNA, the CDR3 is TGCAGTGCTTCCCGAATGCAGGGGAACTATGGCTACACCTTC. This codes for CSASRMQGNYGYTF.

At least ten counts were recorded for this clonotype. The rearrangement links TRBV27 to TRBJ1-1; 8 bases are shared with TRBD1. Germline loops: CDR1 MNHEY, CDR2 SMNVEV (reference sequence). This CDR3 has 15 amino acids. Losses at the gene ends were 7 bases for V and 10 bases for J; bases not matched to a gene: 17. CDR3 nucleotides: TGTGCCAGCATCCCCCCCGGGACAGGAGGATTCGGAGCTTTCTTT. Its protein is CASIPPGTGGFGAFF.